This T cell receptor beta chain came from a study of CD8 T cells in Susac syndrome (dated by TCRdb to the late 2010s). As for the study more broadly: Among the sequenced Susac syndrome patients, more than 5 had clinically active disease and fewer than ten were in clinical remission. At blood withdrawal, Susac syndrome patients were either therapy-naive, taking corticosteroids (in some cases with IVIg as well), or taking IVIg alone. Whether CD8+ T cell activation and differentiation in Susac syndrome was antigen driven was tested using repertoire sequencing. The study at large found these results: The number of individuals in the TCR sequencing and HLA analysis was acknowledged as relatively small. In patients with Susac syndrome, the CD4+ T cell repertoire showed no detectable clonal expansion.

RNA was extracted with the RNeasy kit and 0.5 to 1 ug was reverse transcribed using random hexamers. The immunoSEQ multiplex PCR assay, covering 54 Vbeta and 13 Jbeta segments, was used to amplify TCR beta CDR3 regions. To correct PCR amplification bias, a synthetic template baseline was used for both primer optimization and computational correction. The authors processed their data as follows. Reads were assigned to V, D and J genes according to IMGT and analyzed in immunoSEQ Analyzer, with only productive sequences retained. To calculate clonality, Shannon entropy was normalized by log2 of the number of productive unique sequences and then subtracted from one. For each patient and control, public and private clones were evaluated among the 100 most prevalent clones. Susac-specific clones were defined as absent from healthy and MS cohorts, some 1,000 published viral clones and other ImmuneACCESS disease sequences. TCRdb reanalyzed the raw reads on its own, using fastp at Q25 for trimming and MiXCR for clone calling, and kept in-frame beta chains. Each entry merges the rows of one CDR3 protein and shows their most common DNA and genes. TCRdb assigned the V and J calls; the authors' analysis was not used. This sample lists just over 150,000 distinct CDR3 sequences; 90% to 95% were detected once. The ten largest clones take up 0.15% to 0.2% of the sample.

Counted from cysteine to phenylalanine, this CDR3 has 9 amino acids. The read is trimmed to its CDR3 DNA, 27 bases read in frame from base 1. For CDR1 and CDR2, the germline V gene lists MGHDK and SYGVNS. Between the V and J ends, shortened by 6 bases and 4 bases respectively, the junction contains 0 bases. High-throughput TCR beta sequencing profiled peripheral blood CD8+ and CD4+ T cells from healthy donors, Susac syndrome patients and multiple sclerosis patients. The Susac syndrome patients fulfilled recently defined diagnostic criteria for definite or probable disease. CD8+ TEMRA cells were enriched by FACS, while bulk CD8+ and CD4+ T cells were purified by magnetic negative isolation. Blood was drawn into EDTA tubes, processed within 24 hours, and PBMCs were isolated by density gradient centrifugation. PBMCs intended for TCR sequencing were frozen in liquid nitrogen and were later thawed in a 37 degrees C water bath. A purity of at least 90% was achieved for sorted or isolated CD4+, CD8+ and CD8+ TEMRA cells.

In the case of this clonotype: Its antigen is still unknown. No much larger clone is present one base from it, and per-base qualities are unavailable.

Material for sequencing was CD4+ T cells from PBMCs. The receptor comes from a human donor with Susac syndrome. The chain links TRBV25-1 with TRBJ1-1, with no confident D gene call. At the DNA level, the sequence is TGTGCCAGCAGCACTGAAGCTTTCTTT. The encoded protein is CASSTEAFF.